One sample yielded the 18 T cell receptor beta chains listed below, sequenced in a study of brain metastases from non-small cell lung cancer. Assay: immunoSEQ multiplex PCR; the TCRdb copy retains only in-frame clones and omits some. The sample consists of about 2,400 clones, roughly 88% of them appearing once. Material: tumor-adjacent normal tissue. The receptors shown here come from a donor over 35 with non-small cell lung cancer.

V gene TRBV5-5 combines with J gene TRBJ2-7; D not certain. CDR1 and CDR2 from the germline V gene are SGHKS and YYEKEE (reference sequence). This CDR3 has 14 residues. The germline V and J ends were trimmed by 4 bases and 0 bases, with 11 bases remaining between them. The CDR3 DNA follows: TGTGCCAGCAGCCCGTTACTGATCTCCTACGAGCAGTACGTC. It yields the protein CASSPLLISYEQYV.

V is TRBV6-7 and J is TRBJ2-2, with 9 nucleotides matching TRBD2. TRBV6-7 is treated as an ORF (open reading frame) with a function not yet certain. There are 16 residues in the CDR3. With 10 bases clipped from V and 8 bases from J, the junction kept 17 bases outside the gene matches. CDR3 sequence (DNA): TGTGCCAAACGTAAGCGGGGGGCGACTAGAGTGGGGGAGCTGTTTTTT. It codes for CAKRKRGATRVGELFF.

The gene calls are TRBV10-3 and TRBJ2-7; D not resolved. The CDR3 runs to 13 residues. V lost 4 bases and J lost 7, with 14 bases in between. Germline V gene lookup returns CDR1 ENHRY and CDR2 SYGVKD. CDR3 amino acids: CAISAGSPLEQYF. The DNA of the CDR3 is TGTGCCATCAGTGCCGGATCGCCTTTGGAGCAGTACTTC.

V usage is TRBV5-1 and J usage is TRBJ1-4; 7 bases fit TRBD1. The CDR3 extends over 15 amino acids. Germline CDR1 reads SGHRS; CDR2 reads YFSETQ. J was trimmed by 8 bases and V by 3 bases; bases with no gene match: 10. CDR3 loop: CASSSQGQGGEKLFF. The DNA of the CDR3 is TGCGCCAGCAGCTCACAGGGGCAGGGTGGGGAAAAACTGTTTTTT.

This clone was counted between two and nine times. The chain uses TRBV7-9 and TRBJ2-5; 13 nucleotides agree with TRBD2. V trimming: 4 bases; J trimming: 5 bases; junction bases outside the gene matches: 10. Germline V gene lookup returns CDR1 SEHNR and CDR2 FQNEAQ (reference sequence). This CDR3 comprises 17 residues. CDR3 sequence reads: CASSYPTSGGAWETQYF. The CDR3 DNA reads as TGTGCCAGCAGCTACCCAACTAGCGGGGGGGCCTGGGAGACCCAGTACTTC.

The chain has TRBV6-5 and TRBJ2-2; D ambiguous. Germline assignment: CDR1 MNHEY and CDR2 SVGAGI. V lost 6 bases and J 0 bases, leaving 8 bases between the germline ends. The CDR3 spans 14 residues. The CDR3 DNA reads TGTGCCAGCAGCCCACTATCGAACACCGGGGAGCTGTTTTTT. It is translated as CASSPLSNTGELFF.

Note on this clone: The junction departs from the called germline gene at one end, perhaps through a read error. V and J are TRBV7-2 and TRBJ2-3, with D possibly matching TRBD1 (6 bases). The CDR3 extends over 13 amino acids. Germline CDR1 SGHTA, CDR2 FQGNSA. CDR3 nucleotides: TGTGCTAGCAGCTTAGAGAGGGGGGATACGCAGTATTTT. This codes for CASSLERGDTQYF.

CDR3 DNA sequence: TGTGCCAGCAGCTTGGTCCGGGGATCCAGCACAGATACGCAGTATTTT. Amino acid sequence: CASSLVRGSSTDTQYF. J is TRBJ2-3 and V is TRBV5-5; D is perhaps TRBD2 (5 bases). Germline values: CDR1 SGHKS, CDR2 YYEKEE (reference sequence). The V end was cut by 0 bases, the J end by 0 bases, with 11 bases between. The CDR3 sequence is 16 residues long.

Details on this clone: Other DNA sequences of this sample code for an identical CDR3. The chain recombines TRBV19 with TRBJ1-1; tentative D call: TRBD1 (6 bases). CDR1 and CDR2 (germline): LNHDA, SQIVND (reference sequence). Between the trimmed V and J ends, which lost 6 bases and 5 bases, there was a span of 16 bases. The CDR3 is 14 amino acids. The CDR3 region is CASSINRDLTEAFF. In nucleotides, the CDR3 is TGTGCCAGTAGCATAAACAGGGATTTGACTGAAGCTTTCTTT.

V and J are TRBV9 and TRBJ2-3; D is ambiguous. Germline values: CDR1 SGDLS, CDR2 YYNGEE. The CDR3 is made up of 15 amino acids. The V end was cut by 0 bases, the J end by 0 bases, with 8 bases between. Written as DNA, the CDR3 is TGTGCCAGCAGCGTAGGGGTGGATAGCACAGATACGCAGTATTTT. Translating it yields CASSVGVDSTDTQYF.

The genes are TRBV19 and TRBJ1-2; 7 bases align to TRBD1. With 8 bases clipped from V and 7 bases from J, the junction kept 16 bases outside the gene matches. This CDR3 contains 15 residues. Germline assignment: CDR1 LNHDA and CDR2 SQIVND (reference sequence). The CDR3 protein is CASHYGFTGVGGYTF. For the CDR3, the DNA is TGTGCCAGTCACTACGGATTTACAGGGGTCGGTGGCTACACCTTC.

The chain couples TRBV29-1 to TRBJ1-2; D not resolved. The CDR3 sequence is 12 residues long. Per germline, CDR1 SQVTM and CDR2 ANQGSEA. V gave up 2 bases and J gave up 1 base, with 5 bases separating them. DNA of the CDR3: TGCAGCGTTGAAAGGATTAACTATGGCTACACCTTC. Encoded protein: CSVERINYGYTF.

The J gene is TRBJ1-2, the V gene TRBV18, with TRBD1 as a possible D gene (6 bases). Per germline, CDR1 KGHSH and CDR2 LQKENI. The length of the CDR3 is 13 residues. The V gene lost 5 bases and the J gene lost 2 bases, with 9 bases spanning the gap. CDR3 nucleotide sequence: TGTGCCAGCTCAAGAGACAGGAACTATGGCTACACCTTC. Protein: CASSRDRNYGYTF.

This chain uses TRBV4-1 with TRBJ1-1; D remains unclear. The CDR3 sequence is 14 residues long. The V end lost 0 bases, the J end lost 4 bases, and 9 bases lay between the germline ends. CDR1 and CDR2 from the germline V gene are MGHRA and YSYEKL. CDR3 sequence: CASSQEITITEAFF. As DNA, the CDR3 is TGCGCCAGCAGCCAAGAGATAACCATCACTGAAGCTTTCTTT.

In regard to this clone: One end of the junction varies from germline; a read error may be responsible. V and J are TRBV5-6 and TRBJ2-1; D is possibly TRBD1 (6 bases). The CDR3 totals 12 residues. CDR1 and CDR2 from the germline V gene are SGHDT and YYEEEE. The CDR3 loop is CATQGWNNEQLF. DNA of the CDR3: TGTGCCACCCAGGGGTGGAACAATGAGCAGCTCTTC.

CDR3 sequence (DNA): TGTGCCAGCTGGCCGGAGTTTCTCACAGATACGCAGTATTTT. Translation gives CASWPEFLTDTQYF. This chain links TRBV21-1 with TRBJ2-3; the table gives TRBD2 as D, unverified against the DNA. TRBV21-1 is a pseudogene. The CDR3 consists of 14 residues.

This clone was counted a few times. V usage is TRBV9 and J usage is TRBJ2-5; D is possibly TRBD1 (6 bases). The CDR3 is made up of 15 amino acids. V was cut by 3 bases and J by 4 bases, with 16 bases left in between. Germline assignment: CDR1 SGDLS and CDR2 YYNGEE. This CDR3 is CASSALLGGPETQYF. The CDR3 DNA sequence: TGTGCCAGCAGCGCTCTACTAGGGGGTCCAGAGACCCAGTACTTC.

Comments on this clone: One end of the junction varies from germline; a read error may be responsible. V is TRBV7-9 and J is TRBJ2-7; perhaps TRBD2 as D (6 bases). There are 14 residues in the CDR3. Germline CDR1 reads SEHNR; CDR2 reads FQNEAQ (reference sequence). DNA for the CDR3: TGTGCCAGCAACTTAGGCCTAGCGTTTGACGAGCAGTACTTC. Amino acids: CASNLGLAFDEQYF. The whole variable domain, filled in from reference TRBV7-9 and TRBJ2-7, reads DTGVSQNPRHKITKRGQNVTFRCDPISEHNRLYWYRQTLGQGPEFLTYFQNEAQLEKSRLLSDRFSAERPKGSFSTLEIQRTEQGDSAMYLCASNLGLAFDEQYFGPGTRLTVT.